Given below is one TCR beta chain in context. The sample belongs to a study of tumor-infiltrating lymphocytes in primary liver carcinoma. Whole-study context: Aged between 30 and 69 years, the patients were men and women. The study obtained roughly 3.5 to 7.13 million productive TCRbeta reads per sample, similar across tissue types.

Reverse transcription of about 500 ng total RNA with a constant-region primer produced TCR beta cDNA. Researchers made the TCR beta libraries by running three nested multiplex PCR rounds with slightly modified ARM-PCR. Primers for the first two PCR rounds were TRBV1-TRBV30 forward primers and a C-beta reverse primer (approximately 10 cycles per round). TCRdb ran MiXCR on the multiplex PCR reads and lists one entry per CDR3 protein. The sample shows roughly 86,000 distinct CDR3 sequences, approximately 72% of them seen only once. Looked up from germline, CDR1 is SGHVS and CDR2 is FQNEAQ. The V end lost 0 bases, the J end lost 8 bases, and 26 bases lay between the germline ends. CDR3 length: 19 residues. Starting material for RNA and DNA co-extraction consisted of about 17-31 mg of unsorted bulk tissue.

Sequenced input: tumor-adjacent normal liver tissue. The chain links TRBV7-8 to TRBJ2-1, with a weak D call TRBD2 (6 bases). This clonotype was obtained from a man in his forties with primary liver carcinoma and hepatitis B virus infection. The CDR3, as DNA: TGTGCCAGCAGCTTAGCACCCATCCGGATAGCGGAGGCTTACGATGAGCAGTTCTTC. This translates into CASSLAPIRIAEAYDEQFF.